The table lists the clone carrying this T cell receptor (beta chain) with a few counts. Its antigen is as yet unknown. The data derive from a study of molecular identifiers for immune sequencing clone quantification. Study-wide background: In replicates, RNA from about 20,000 or 100,000 naive CD8 cells was split five ways, four sequenced. Whole-study results and caveats: Same-barcode identical TCR molecules could make highly expanded clones look smaller than they are.

TCRdb recomputed calls from the PCR reads with MiXCR, one row per CDR3 protein. The data show about half a million distinct CDR3 sequences, with roughly a fifth seen just once and 0.84% held by the top ten. Per the germline V gene, CDR1 is LNHDA and CDR2 is SQIVND (reference sequence). CDR3 size: 14 residues. The V gene lost 7 bases and the J gene lost 0 bases, with 10 bases spanning the gap. Based on a CD8+CD4-CCR7+CD45RA+ profile, naive CD8 T cells were sorted. The origin of this receptor is a human donor in good health. Some libraries in this study had Jurkat cell RNA spiked in. Sequenced sample: naive CD8+ T cells from blood, with Jurkat cell RNA spiked in. Subset defined: FACS-sorted CD8+CD4-CCR7+CD45RA+ naive T cells. This chain links TRBV19 with TRBJ1-3; D gene uncertain. The CDR3 is CASTYGNSGNTIYF. For the CDR3, the DNA is TGTGCCAGTACCTACGGGAACTCTGGAAACACCATATATTTT.